This is a list of T cell receptor beta chains from one sample in a study of radiotherapy plus CTLA-4 blockade in lung cancer. Libraries were prepared by immunoSEQ multiplex PCR; TCRdb keeps only in-frame clonotypes and omits some of them. Of 75,000 to 100,000 clones listed, around four fifths are singletons. Sequenced here: peripheral blood, sampled from a patient treated with radiotherapy plus ipilimumab. The receptor source for this set is a human donor with non-small cell lung cancer who had a partial response to radiotherapy plus ipilimumab. The CDR3 runs from the conserved cysteine through the conserved F or W. A D gene is named only where the DNA matches it firmly. Expanded clones are given a class, and other clones once, few, many or no size at all.

d_call,v_call,j_call,clone_size,cdr3_nt,cdr3_aa
.,TRBV27,TRBJ2-7,.,TGTGCCAGCAGCTTACAGGGTCCCTACGAGCAGTACTTC,CASSLQGPYEQYF
TRBD1,TRBV5-1,TRBJ1-1,once,TGCGCCAGCAGCTTGGACAGGGGCGCGAACACTGAAGCTTTCTTT,CASSLDRGANTEAFF
TRBD1,TRBV27,TRBJ2-3,few,TGTGCCAGCAGTTTCGCGTGGACAGGGCTTAATACGCAGTATTTT,CASSFAWTGLNTQYF
.,TRBV6-1,TRBJ2-5,.,TGTGCCAGCAGTGGGGACTTACAAGAGACCCAGTACTTC,CASSGDLQETQYF
.,TRBV10-3,TRBJ2-7,.,TGTGCCAGCGCGGGGACGGGTCCCTACGAGCAGTACTTC,CASAGTGPYEQYF
TRBD1,TRBV29-1,TRBJ2-5,.,TGCAGCGTTACCGGACAGGGCGGCATGGAGACCCAGTACTTC,CSVTGQGGMETQYF
.,TRBV11-2,TRBJ2-7,.,TGTGCCAGCAGCTTAAAGGGGGACGAGCAGTACTTC,CASSLKGDEQYF
TRBD2,TRBV11-2,TRBJ2-3,.,TGTGCCAGCAGACGGACTAGCGTAAGCACAGATACGCAGTATTTT,CASRRTSVSTDTQYF
TRBD2,TRBV7-8,TRBJ2-5,once,TGTGCCAGCAGCTTAGCCCCTCTAGCGGGAGGGGAGACCCAGTACTTC,CASSLAPLAGGETQYF
TRBD1,TRBV30,TRBJ1-2,.,TGTGCCTGGACTCCCCAGGGGGGACCCTATGGCTACACCTTC,CAWTPQGGPYGYTF
TRBD1,TRBV5-1,TRBJ1-4,.,TGCGCCAGCAGCGGGGGACAGGGGTTAAGTGAAAAACTGTTTTTT,CASSGGQGLSEKLFF
.,TRBV7-9,TRBJ1-2,few,TGTGCCAGCAGCTTAGCGCGGCGGGGGTATGGCTACACCTTC,CASSLARRGYGYTF
TRBD2,TRBV7-2,TRBJ2-5,.,TGTGCCAGCAGCTTAATTTGGTCTAGCGGGCTCGGAGAGCAGTACTTC,CASSLIWSSGLGEQYF
.,TRBV27,TRBJ1-1,.,TGTGCCAGCAGTTTATCGCCGGGGTCCACTGAAGCTTTCTTT,CASSLSPGSTEAFF
.,TRBV6-5,TRBJ1-3,few,TGTGCCAGCAGTTCCAGCTCTGGAAACACCATATATTTT,CASSSSSGNTIYF
TRBD1,TRBV27,TRBJ1-2,few,TGTGCCAGCAGTTTCATTGGACAGGCCAACTATGGCTACACCTTC,CASSFIGQANYGYTF
.,TRBV28,TRBJ2-3,.,TGTGCCAGCAGTCCCCGACAGGATTTAGATACGCAGTATTTT,CASSPRQDLDTQYF
.,TRBV29-1,TRBJ1-1,few,TGCAGCGTGACAGGTACTCTGAACACTGAAGCTTTCTTT,CSVTGTLNTEAFF
TRBD1,TRBV9,TRBJ1-2,.,TGTGCCAGCAGCGGATCGGGACAGGACTATGGCTACACCTTC,CASSGSGQDYGYTF
.,TRBV5-1,TRBJ2-7,.,TGCGCCAGCAGCTTGGAAACAAAAGGGGCCTACGAGCAGTACTTC,CASSLETKGAYEQYF
.,TRBV27,TRBJ2-2,.,TGTGCCAGCAGTTTATACCCAGGCACCGGGGAGCTGTTTTTT,CASSLYPGTGELFF
TRBD1,TRBV25-1,TRBJ1-2,once,TGTGCCAGCAGTGAGCCACAGGGGGTCTATGGCTACACCTTC,CASSEPQGVYGYTF
TRBD1,TRBV5-8,TRBJ2-1,.,TGTGCCAGCGGTTCCGGGGACAGTGTATACAATGAGCAGTTCTTC,CASGSGDSVYNEQFF